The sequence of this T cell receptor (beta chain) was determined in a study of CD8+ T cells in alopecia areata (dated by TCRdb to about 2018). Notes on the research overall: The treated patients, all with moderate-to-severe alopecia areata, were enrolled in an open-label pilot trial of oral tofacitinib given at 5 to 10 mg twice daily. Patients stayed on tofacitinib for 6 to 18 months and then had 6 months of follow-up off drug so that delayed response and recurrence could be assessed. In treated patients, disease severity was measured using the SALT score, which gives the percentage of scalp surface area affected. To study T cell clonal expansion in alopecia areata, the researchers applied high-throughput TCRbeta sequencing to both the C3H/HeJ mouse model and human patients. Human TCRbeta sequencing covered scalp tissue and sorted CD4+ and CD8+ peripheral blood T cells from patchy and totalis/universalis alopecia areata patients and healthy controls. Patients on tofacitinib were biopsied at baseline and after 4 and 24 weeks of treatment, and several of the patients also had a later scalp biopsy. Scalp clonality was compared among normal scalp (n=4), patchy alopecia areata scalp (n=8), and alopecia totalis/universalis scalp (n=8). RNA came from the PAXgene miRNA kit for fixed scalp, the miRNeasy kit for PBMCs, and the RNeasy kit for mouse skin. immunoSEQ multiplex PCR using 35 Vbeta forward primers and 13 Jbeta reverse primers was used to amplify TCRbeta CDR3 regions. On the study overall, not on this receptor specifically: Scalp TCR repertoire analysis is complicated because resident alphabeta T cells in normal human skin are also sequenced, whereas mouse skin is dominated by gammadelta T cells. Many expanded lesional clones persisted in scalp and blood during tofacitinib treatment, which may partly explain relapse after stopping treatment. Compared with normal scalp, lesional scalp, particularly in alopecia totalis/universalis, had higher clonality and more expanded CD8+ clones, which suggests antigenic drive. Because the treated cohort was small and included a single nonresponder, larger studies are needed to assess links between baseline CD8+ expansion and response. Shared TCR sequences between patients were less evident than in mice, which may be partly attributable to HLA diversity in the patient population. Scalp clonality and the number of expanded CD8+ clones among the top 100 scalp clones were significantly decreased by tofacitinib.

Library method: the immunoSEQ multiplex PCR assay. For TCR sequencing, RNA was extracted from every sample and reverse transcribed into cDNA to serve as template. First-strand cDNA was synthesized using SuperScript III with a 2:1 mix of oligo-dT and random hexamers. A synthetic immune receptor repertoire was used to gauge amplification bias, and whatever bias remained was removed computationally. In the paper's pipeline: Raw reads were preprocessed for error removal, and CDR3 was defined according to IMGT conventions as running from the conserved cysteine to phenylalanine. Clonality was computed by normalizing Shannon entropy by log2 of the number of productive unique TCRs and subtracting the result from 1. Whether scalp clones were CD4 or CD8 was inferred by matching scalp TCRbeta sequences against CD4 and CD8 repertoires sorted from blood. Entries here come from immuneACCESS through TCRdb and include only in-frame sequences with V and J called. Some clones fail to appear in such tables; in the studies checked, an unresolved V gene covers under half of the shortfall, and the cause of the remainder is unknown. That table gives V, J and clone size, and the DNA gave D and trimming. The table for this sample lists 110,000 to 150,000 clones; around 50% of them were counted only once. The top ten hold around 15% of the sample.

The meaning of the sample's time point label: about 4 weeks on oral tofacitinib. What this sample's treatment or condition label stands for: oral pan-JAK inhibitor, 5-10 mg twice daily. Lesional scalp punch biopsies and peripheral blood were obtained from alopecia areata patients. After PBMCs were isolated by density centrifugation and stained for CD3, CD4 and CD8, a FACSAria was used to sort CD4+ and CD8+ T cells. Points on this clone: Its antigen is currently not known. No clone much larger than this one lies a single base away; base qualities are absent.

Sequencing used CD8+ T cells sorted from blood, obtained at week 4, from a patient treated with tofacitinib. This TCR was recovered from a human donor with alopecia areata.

The DNA sequence is TGCGCCAGCAGCCAAGCAGAAGGGGCTGGGGGCTACACCTTC. It is translated as CASSQAEGAGGYTF. The chain is encoded by TRBV4-3 joined to TRBJ1-2; D gene: possibly TRBD1, on 5 matching bases. The CDR3, cysteine through phenylalanine, is 14 amino acids long. Here the CDR3 DNA is all that survives: 42 bases in frame from base 1. V sheds 1 base and J sheds 8 bases, leaving 14 bases between their ends. The germline V gene specifies LGHNA as CDR1 and YSLEER as CDR2.